Listed here are 27 T cell receptor beta chains from one sample, sequenced in a study of T cell repertoires in aging, cancer and after chemotherapy. Rearranged V-D-J TRB sequences were amplified with a mixed TRB-A/B primer pool. TCRdb ran MiXCR on the multiplex PCR reads and lists one entry per CDR3 protein. The sample carries roughly 4,700 distinct CDR3 sequences, around half recorded once. The template was genomic DNA from peripheral blood, not RNA. Material: blood. These receptors all come from a human donor in good health.

The sample holds a few counts of this clonotype. The rearrangement joins TRBV6-5 to TRBJ2-3; D is perhaps TRBD2 (5 bases). The CDR3 contains 15 residues. The V and J ends lost 8 bases and 2 bases respectively, with 17 bases between them. Germline CDR1 is MNHEY and CDR2 is SVGAGI. CDR3 sequence (DNA): TGTGCCAGCCTCCCTGGAGGCGGCGTCACAGATACGCAGTATTTT. This gives the protein CASLPGGGVTDTQYF.

V is TRBV6-6 and J is TRBJ1-4; tentative D call: TRBD1 (5 bases). V was cut by 6 bases and J by 1 base, with 12 bases left in between. The CDR3 is 15 amino acids. In germline, CDR1 is MNHNY, CDR2 SVGAGI (reference sequence). The chain's CDR3 is CASSPGQVTNEKLFF. CDR3 in DNA: TGTGCCAGCAGCCCCGGACAAGTAACTAATGAAAAACTGTTTTTT.

A few counts support this clonotype. V is TRBV6-5 and J is TRBJ1-3; unclear D gene. Trimming took 6 bases from V and 0 from J, leaving 6 bases between them. Germline-derived CDR1 and CDR2 are MNHEY and SVGAGI. This CDR3 has 13 amino acids. CDR3 sequence reads: CASRQSSGNTIYF. As DNA, the CDR3 is TGTGCCAGCAGACAGAGCTCTGGAAACACCATATATTTT.

The table lists this clonotype with a few counts. The V gene is TRBV29-1, the J gene TRBJ1-4, with D possibly matching TRBD1 (6 bases). V lost 6 bases to trimming and J lost 6 bases, with 17 bases between them. The CDR3 runs 14 residues. Looked up from germline, CDR1 is SQVTM and CDR2 is ANQGSEA. The CDR3 DNA sequence: TGCAGCGTCCCTACCAGGGGTAACGATGAAAAACTGTTTTTT. This gives the protein CSVPTRGNDEKLFF.

This clonotype was seen a handful of times. This chain uses TRBV7-9 with TRBJ1-3; maybe TRBD1 (6 bases). V was pared by 0 bases and J by 8 bases, with 14 bases between. Looked up from germline, CDR1 is SEHNR and CDR2 is FQNEAQ (reference sequence). This CDR3 region has 15 residues. CDR3: CASSLAQGGRDTIYF. The CDR3 region has the DNA TGTGCCAGCAGCTTAGCGCAAGGGGGAAGAGACACCATATATTTT.

The rearrangement uses TRBV29-1 and TRBJ1-2; 9 bases agree with TRBD1. Germline CDR1 is SQVTM and CDR2 is ANQGSEA. Losses at the gene ends were 4 bases for V and 1 base for J; bases not matched to a gene: 7. There are 15 residues in the CDR3. The DNA of the CDR3 is TGCAGCGTTGTATATGGGACAGGGCTTAACTATGGCTACACCTTC. Protein: CSVVYGTGLNYGYTF.

The chain is built from TRBV10-3 and TRBJ2-2; D not certain. The CDR3 runs to 14 residues. Trimming took off 4 bases at V and 0 bases at J, with 6 bases between the two ends. The germline V gene has CDR1 ENHRY and CDR2 SYGVKD. The CDR3 nucleotides are TGTGCCATCAGTGCCCAGTCGAACACCGGGGAGCTGTTTTTT. This codes for CAISAQSNTGELFF.

V and J are TRBV27 and TRBJ2-3; D may be TRBD1 (5 bases). The ends were cut back, 4 bases at V and 3 bases at J, with 17 bases in the middle. Germline loops: CDR1 MNHEY, CDR2 SMNVEV (reference sequence). The CDR3 has 16 amino acids. CDR3 protein: CASSSPRTGATDTQYF. The CDR3 DNA reads TGTGCCAGCAGTTCACCAAGAACAGGAGCAACAGATACGCAGTATTTT.

The chain combines TRBV6-5 with TRBJ2-7; D gene unclear. The CDR3 sequence is 13 residues long. Trimming stripped 5 bases from V and 3 bases from J, with 11 bases between. Germline CDR1 is MNHEY and CDR2 is SVGAGI. CDR3 loop: CASSETSRYEQYF. The CDR3 DNA reads TGTGCCAGCAGTGAGACCAGCCGCTACGAGCAGTACTTC.

This rearrangement joins TRBV27 to TRBJ1-3, with D possibly being TRBD1 (6 bases). V dropped 7 bases and J dropped 0 bases, with 16 bases sitting between them. The CDR3 length is 16 residues. Germline loops: CDR1 MNHEY, CDR2 SMNVEV (reference sequence). In nucleotides, the CDR3 is TGTGCCAGCACCTTAGGGGGTCCTAACTCTGGAAACACCATATATTTT. Residues: CASTLGGPNSGNTIYF.

This clonotype appeared a few times. The chain employs TRBV19 and TRBJ1-5; no definite D call. Per the germline V gene, CDR1 is LNHDA and CDR2 is SQIVND (reference sequence). The CDR3 is made up of 14 amino acids. Trimming left V 7 bases short and J 4 bases short, with 14 bases between. CDR3 in DNA: TGTGCCAGTAACCGGGGAGGGAAGAATCAGCCCCAGCATTTT. It encodes CASNRGGKNQPQHF.

This clonotype is deemed medium-sized. The chain is built from TRBV29-1 and TRBJ1-2; 7 bases are a match to TRBD1. V lost 6 bases and J lost 8; bases outside the gene matches: 6. CDR1 SQVTM and CDR2 ANQGSEA come from the germline V gene. This CDR3 is 11 amino acids long. The CDR3 reads CSVRTGGGYTF. The CDR3 DNA reads as TGCAGCGTAAGGACAGGCGGAGGCTACACCTTC.

This clonotype turned up a few times. The chain carries TRBV6-6 and TRBJ2-7; 9 nucleotides match TRBD2. The CDR3 runs to 15 residues. Germline CDR1 is MNHNY and CDR2 is SVGAGI (reference sequence). V was pared by 1 base and J by 3 bases, with 4 bases of the junction left unmatched. CDR3 in amino acids: CASSYLAGAVYEQYF. The CDR3 DNA follows: TGTGCCAGCAGTTACTTAGCGGGAGCGGTCTACGAGCAGTACTTC.

The chain couples TRBV27 to TRBJ2-7, with 11 positions matching TRBD2. V was clipped by 9 bases and J by 4 bases; unmatched bases: 11. Germline assignment: CDR1 MNHEY and CDR2 SMNVEV (reference sequence). The CDR3 totals 15 residues. Here the CDR3 reads CASRLAGMGSYEQYF. The CDR3 nucleotides are TGTGCCAGTAGACTAGCGGGGATGGGCTCTTACGAGCAGTACTTC.

This clonotype was seen only a few times. The chain recombines TRBV15 with TRBJ2-1; 9 positions agree with TRBD1. In germline, CDR1 is LNHNV, CDR2 YYDKDF (reference sequence). This CDR3 has 16 amino acids. V lost 0 bases to trimming and J lost 2 bases; unmatched junction nucleotides: 2. As DNA, the CDR3 is TGTGCCACCAGCAGAGATTGGACAGGGGCCTACAATGAGCAGTTCTTC. Residues: CATSRDWTGAYNEQFF.

Of note for this clonotype: The junction differs from germline at one of its ends, possibly a read error. The V and J genes are TRBV5-6 and TRBJ2-6; 13 nucleotides agree with TRBD2. Per the germline V gene, CDR1 is SGHDT and CDR2 is YYEEEE. The CDR3 loop spans 17 amino acids. The CDR3 loop is CASSRSGGTSGALRPPF. CDR3 in DNA: TGTGCCAGCAGCCGTTCGGGCGGGACTAGCGGGGCCTTACGTCCCCCTTTC.

This clonotype has more than one count but fewer than ten. This rearrangement joins TRBV5-5 to TRBJ2-2; D is ambiguous. Germline values: CDR1 SGHKS, CDR2 YYEKEE (reference sequence). CDR3 length: 14 amino acids. Trimming took off 0 bases at V and 9 bases at J, with 12 bases between the two ends. CDR3 residues: CASSLGRFERELFF. The CDR3, as DNA: TGTGCCAGCAGCTTGGGGCGGTTTGAAAGGGAGCTGTTTTTT.

This clonotype was seen only a few times. The chain is built from TRBV30 and TRBJ2-2, with unresolved D. Trimming shortened V by 0 bases and J by 3 bases, and 11 bases separated the two germline ends. The CDR3 extends over 15 amino acids. Per germline, CDR1 GTSNPN and CDR2 SVGIG (reference sequence). This CDR3 reads CAWSVGQVDTGELFF. CDR3 DNA: TGTGCCTGGAGTGTAGGGCAGGTGGACACCGGGGAGCTGTTTTTT.

This clonotype has a handful of counts. The genes are TRBV19 and TRBJ2-1, with 13 bases aligning to TRBD2. Germline V lookup: CDR1 LNHDA, CDR2 SQIVND (reference sequence). The CDR3 is made up of 16 amino acids. V gave up 9 bases and J gave up 4 bases; unmatched junction bases: 9. The CDR3 protein is CASEKLAGGPYNEQFF. The CDR3 DNA follows: TGTGCCAGCGAGAAACTAGCGGGAGGGCCATACAATGAGCAGTTCTTC.

This clonotype was picked up a small number of times. The rearrangement joins TRBV19 to TRBJ2-1; TRBD2 matches 12 bases. With V trimmed by 2 bases and J by 4 bases, 3 bases remained unmatched. The germline gives CDR1 LNHDA, CDR2 SQIVND (reference sequence). CDR3 length: 16 residues. The chain's CDR3 is CASSILAGGLYNEQFF. The CDR3 DNA reads as TGTGCCAGTAGTATACTAGCGGGAGGGCTGTACAATGAGCAGTTCTTC.

The genes are TRBV20-1 and TRBJ2-5; 7 bases align to TRBD1. J was trimmed by 5 bases and V by 4 bases; bases with no gene match: 4. Looked up from germline, CDR1 is DFQATT and CDR2 is SNEGSKA (reference sequence). CDR3 length: 12 residues. The CDR3 coding sequence is TGCAGTGCTATTAAACAGGGGGAGACCCAGTACTTC. Translated, it gives CSAIKQGETQYF.

This sequence joins TRBV10-3 and TRBJ2-7; perhaps TRBD1 as D (6 bases). The V and J ends lost 0 bases and 1 base respectively, with 16 bases between them. The length of the CDR3 is 17 residues. Germline-derived CDR1 and CDR2 are ENHRY and SYGVKD. The CDR3 sequence is CAISESRRGSPSYEQYF. The CDR3 bases are TGTGCCATCAGTGAGTCTCGTAGGGGGTCCCCTTCCTACGAGCAGTACTTC.

The V and J genes are TRBV6-6 and TRBJ2-7; D not resolved. Germline V lookup: CDR1 MNHNY, CDR2 SVGAGI (reference sequence). This CDR3 is built from 11 residues. CDR3 DNA sequence: TGTGCGATTGGGGTGAGGAACGAGCAGTACTTC. Its protein product is CAIGVRNEQYF.

The V gene is TRBV5-4, the J gene TRBJ1-4, with a weak D call TRBD1 (5 bases). The germline CDR1 and CDR2 sequences are SGHNT and YYREEE (reference sequence). V was clipped by 2 bases and J by 8 bases, with 22 bases between them. This CDR3 region has 17 residues. The CDR3 reads CASSFGRGGDGGEKLFF. The CDR3 region has the DNA TGTGCCAGCAGCTTTGGCCGGGGAGGGGACGGAGGGGAAAAACTGTTTTTT.

This sequence joins TRBV6-5 and TRBJ1-2; 10 bases match TRBD1. J gave up 1 base and V 2 bases, and 7 bases lay outside the gene matches. Per the germline V gene, CDR1 is MNHEY and CDR2 is SVGAGI. This CDR3 has 17 amino acids. The CDR3 sequence: CASSYRLDRGRNYGYTF. For the CDR3, the DNA is TGTGCCAGCAGTTACCGTCTTGACAGGGGGCGTAACTATGGCTACACCTTC.

This chain joins TRBV11-1 and TRBJ1-4; D gene unclear. This CDR3 comprises 14 residues. CDR1 and CDR2 (germline): SGHAT, FQDESV (reference sequence). Trimming pared 5 bases from V and 7 bases from J, leaving 14 bases between. CDR3 residues: CASSRLGRGEKLFF. The CDR3 region has the DNA TGTGCCAGCAGCCGACTTGGACGTGGTGAAAAACTGTTTTTT.

The J gene is TRBJ2-5, the V gene TRBV19, with 7 positions matching TRBD1. Germline lookup yields CDR1 LNHDA and CDR2 SQIVND (reference sequence). This CDR3 comprises 13 residues. V trimming: 7 bases; J trimming: 5 bases; junction bases outside the gene matches: 7. The CDR3 nucleotides read TGTGCCAGTACGGCTAGCAGGGGGGAGACCCAGTACTTC. Its translation is CASTASRGETQYF.